This TCR beta chain was recorded in a study of cytotoxic CD8 clonotypes in ibrutinib-treated CLL. The trim removed 8 bases at V and 6 bases at J, leaving 4 bases unmatched. CDR1 is SQVTM and CDR2 is ANQGSEA in the germline V gene. The CDR3 contains 11 residues. Repertoires were generated with immunoSEQ multiplex PCR, while TCRdb's copy carries only in-frame clones and drops some. The sample carries 52,000 or so clones, approximately 87% recorded once. The material sequenced was PBMCs, taken after 24 months of ibrutinib treatment. The source is a human donor with chronic lymphocytic leukemia. The rearrangement joins TRBV29-1 to TRBJ2-1, with 7 nucleotides matching TRBD1. CDR3 region: CSTRQGNEQFF. CDR3 coding DNA: TGCAGCACGAGACAGGGCAATGAGCAGTTCTTC.